These 5 T cell receptor beta chains came from one sample sequenced in a study of blood T cell repertoires in COVID-19. The data were produced by immunoSEQ multiplex PCR, yet TCRdb's version contains in-frame clones alone and is incomplete. Of approximately 12,000 clones detected, 88% appear once; the ten largest clones hold approximately 9.9%. Sequencing was carried out using peripheral blood. Source of these receptors: a human donor in a cohort sampled during active COVID-19.

This clone was counted between two and nine times. The chain carries TRBV6-4 and TRBJ2-3; 12 nucleotides agree with TRBD2. The CDR3 loop spans 15 amino acids. Losses at the gene ends were 6 bases for V and 3 bases for J; bases not matched to a gene: 4. The germline gives CDR1 MRHNA, CDR2 SNTAGT. The CDR3 DNA reads TGTGCCAGCAGGGAGACTAGCGGGGGAACAGATACGCAGTATTTT. As protein: CASRETSGGTDTQYF.

This sequence joins TRBV11-3 and TRBJ2-3; 13 bases are shared with TRBD2. V lost 5 bases and J lost 5; bases outside the gene matches: 4. CDR1 SGHNT and CDR2 YENEEA come from the germline V gene. The CDR3 covers 15 residues. The CDR3 protein is CASSGTSGAEDTQYF. The DNA for the CDR3 is TGTGCCAGCAGCGGGACTAGCGGGGCGGAAGATACGCAGTATTTT. Looking up the rest from reference TRBV11-3 and TRBJ2-3 gives the full variable domain: EAGVVQSPRYKIIEKKQPVAFWCNPISGHNTLYWYLQNLGQGPELLIRYENEEAVDDSQLPKDRFSAERLKGVDSTLKIQPAELGDSAVYLCASSGTSGAEDTQYFGPGTRLTVL.

The chain joins TRBV5-4 to TRBJ2-3, with 10 bases matching TRBD2. CDR3 length equals 18 residues. The V gene's germline CDR1 is SGHNT and CDR2 YYREEE (reference sequence). V lost 3 bases and J lost 2; bases outside the gene matches: 12. This CDR3 reads CASSSRVAGGSSTDTQYF. In DNA form, the CDR3 reads TGTGCCAGCAGCTCGAGGGTAGCGGGGGGCTCGTCCACAGATACGCAGTATTTT.

The rearrangement joins TRBV5-1 to TRBJ2-3; TRBD1 matches 9 bases. The V segment lost 3 bases and the J segment 0 bases; nucleotides outside the gene matches: 2. Germline CDR1 reads SGHRS; CDR2 reads YFSETQ. The CDR3 extends over 15 amino acids. The CDR3 DNA follows: TGCGCCAGCAGCTCCGGGACAGGGAGCACAGATACGCAGTATTTT. Amino acids: CASSSGTGSTDTQYF.

The chain combines TRBV5-8 with TRBJ1-1, with a possible D match to TRBD1 (6 bases). Germline assignment: CDR1 SGHTS and CDR2 YDEGEE. The CDR3 is made up of 13 amino acids. Trimming stripped 4 bases from V and 5 bases from J, with 12 bases between. CDR3 nucleotide sequence: TGTGCCAGCAGCCAGCACAGGGTTACTGAAGCTTTCTTT. Its protein product is CASSQHRVTEAFF.